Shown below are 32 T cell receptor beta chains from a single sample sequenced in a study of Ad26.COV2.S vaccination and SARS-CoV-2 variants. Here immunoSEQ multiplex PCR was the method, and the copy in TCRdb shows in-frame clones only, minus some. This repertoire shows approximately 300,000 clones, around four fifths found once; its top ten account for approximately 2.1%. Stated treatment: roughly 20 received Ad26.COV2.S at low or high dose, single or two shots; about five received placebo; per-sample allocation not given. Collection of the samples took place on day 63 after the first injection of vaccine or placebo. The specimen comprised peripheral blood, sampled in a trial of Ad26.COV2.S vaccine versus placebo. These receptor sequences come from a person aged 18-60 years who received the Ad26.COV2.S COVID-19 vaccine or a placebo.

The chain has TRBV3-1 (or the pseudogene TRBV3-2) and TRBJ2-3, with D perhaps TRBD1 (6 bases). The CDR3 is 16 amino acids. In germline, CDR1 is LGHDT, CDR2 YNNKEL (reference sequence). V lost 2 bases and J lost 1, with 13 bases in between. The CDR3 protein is CASSQWTDPGTDTQYF. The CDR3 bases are TGTGCCAGCAGCCAATGGACAGACCCGGGCACAGATACGCAGTATTTT.

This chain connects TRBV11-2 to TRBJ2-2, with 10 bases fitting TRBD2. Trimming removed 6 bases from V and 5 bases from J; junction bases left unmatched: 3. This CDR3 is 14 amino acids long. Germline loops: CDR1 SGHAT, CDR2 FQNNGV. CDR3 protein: CASRQTSGTGELFF. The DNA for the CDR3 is TGTGCCAGCAGACAGACTAGCGGGACCGGGGAGCTGTTTTTT.

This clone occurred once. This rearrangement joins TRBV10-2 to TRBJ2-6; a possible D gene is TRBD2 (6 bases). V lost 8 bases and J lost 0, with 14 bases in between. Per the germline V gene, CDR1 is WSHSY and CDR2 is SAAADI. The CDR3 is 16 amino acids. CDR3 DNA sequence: TGCGCCAGCTCCGGGAGAGCTCTCTCTGGGGCCAACGTCCTGACTTTC. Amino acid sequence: CASSGRALSGANVLTF.

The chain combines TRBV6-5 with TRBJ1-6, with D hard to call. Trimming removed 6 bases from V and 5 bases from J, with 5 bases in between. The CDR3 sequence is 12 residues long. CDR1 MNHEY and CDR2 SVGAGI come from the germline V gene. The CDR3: CASSRNNSPLHF. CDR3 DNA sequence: TGTGCCAGCAGCCGTAATAATTCACCCCTCCACTTT.

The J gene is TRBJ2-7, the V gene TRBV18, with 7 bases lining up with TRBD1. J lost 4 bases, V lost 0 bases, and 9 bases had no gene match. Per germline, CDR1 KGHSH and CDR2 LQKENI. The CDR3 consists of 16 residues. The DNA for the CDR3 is TGTGCCAGCTCACCACCGCTGTCAGGGGGTGTGTACGAGCAGTACTTC. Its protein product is CASSPPLSGGVYEQYF. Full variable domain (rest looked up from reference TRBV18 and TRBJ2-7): NAGVMQNPRHLVRRRGQEARLRCSPMKGHSHVYWYRQLPEEGLKFMVYLQKENIIDESGMPKERFSAEFPKEGPSILRIQQVVRGDSAAYFCASSPPLSGGVYEQYFGPGTRLTVT.

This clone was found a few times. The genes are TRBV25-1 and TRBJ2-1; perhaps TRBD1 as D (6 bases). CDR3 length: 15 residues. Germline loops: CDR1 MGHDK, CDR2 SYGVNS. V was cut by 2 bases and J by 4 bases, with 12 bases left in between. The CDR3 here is CASSEPGHIYNEQFF. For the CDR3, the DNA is TGTGCCAGCAGTGAACCGGGACACATTTACAATGAGCAGTTCTTC. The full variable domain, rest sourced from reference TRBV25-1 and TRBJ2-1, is EADIYQTPRYLVIGTGKKITLECSQTMGHDKMYWYQQDPGMELHLIHYSYGVNSTEKGDLSSESTVSRIRTEHFPLTLESARPSHTSQYLCASSEPGHIYNEQFFGPGTRLTVL.

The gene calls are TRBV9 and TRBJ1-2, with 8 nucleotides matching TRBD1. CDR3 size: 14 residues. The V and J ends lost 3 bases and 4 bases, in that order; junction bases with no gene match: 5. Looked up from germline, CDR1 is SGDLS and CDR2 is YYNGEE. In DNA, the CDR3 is TGTGCCAGCAGCGCAGGGGGCGATCGCTATGGCTACACCTTC. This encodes CASSAGGDRYGYTF.

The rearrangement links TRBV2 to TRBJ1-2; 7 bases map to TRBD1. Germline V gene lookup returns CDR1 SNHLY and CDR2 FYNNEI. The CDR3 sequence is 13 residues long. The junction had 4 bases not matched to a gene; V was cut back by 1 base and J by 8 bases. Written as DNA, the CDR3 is TGTGCCAGCAGTGAAGGACAGGGAAACGGCTACACCTTC. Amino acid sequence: CASSEGQGNGYTF.

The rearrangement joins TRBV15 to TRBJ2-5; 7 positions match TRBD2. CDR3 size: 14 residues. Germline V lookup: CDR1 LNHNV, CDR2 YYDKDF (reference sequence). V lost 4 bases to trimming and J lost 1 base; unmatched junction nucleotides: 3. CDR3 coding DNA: TGTGCCACCAGCACACTAGCGAGCCAAGAGACCCAGTACTTC. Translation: CATSTLASQETQYF.

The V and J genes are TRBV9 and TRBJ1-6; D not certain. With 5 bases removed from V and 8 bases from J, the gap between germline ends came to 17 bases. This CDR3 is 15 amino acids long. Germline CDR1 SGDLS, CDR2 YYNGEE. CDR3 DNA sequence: TGTGCCAGCAGTGTTGGGAGAGATACTTATTCACCCCTCCACTTT. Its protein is CASSVGRDTYSPLHF.

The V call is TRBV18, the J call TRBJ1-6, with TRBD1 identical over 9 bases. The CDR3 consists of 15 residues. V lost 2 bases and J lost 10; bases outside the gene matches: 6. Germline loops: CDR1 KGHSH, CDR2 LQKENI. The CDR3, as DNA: TGTGCCAGCTCACCAACAGGGGGCAAAGGCTCACCCCTCCACTTT. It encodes CASSPTGGKGSPLHF.

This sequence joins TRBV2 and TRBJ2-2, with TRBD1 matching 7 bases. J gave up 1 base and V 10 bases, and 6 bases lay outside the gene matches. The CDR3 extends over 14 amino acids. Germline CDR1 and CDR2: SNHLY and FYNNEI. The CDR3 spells CANSGQLNTGELFF. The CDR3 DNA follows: TGTGCCAACTCGGGACAGCTGAACACCGGGGAGCTGTTTTTT.

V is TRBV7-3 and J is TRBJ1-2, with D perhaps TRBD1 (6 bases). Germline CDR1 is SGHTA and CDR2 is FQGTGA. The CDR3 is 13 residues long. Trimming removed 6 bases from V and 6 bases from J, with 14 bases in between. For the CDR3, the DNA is TGTGCCAGCAGTTCGGGACAAGGTCATGGCTACACCTTC. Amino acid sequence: CASSSGQGHGYTF.

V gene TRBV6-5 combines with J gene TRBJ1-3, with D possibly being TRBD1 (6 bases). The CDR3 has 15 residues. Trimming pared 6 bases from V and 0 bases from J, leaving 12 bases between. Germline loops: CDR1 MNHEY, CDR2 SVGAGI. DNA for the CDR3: TGTGCCAGCAGCCGACAGGCGCGCTCTGGAAACACCATATATTTT. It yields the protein CASSRQARSGNTIYF.

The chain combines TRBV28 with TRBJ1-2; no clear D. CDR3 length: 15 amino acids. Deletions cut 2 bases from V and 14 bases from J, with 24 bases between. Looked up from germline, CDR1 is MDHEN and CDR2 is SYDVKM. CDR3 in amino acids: CASSLGGLVSNTDTF. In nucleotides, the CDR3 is TGTGCCAGCAGTTTAGGAGGGTTAGTCTCCAACACGGATACCTTC.

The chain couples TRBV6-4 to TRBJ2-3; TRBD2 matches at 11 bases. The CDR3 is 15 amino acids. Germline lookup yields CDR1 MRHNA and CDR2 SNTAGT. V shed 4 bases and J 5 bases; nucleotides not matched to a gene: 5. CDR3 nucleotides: TGTGCCAGCAGTGTGCTAGCGGGGGGAGGAGATACGCAGTATTTT. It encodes CASSVLAGGGDTQYF.

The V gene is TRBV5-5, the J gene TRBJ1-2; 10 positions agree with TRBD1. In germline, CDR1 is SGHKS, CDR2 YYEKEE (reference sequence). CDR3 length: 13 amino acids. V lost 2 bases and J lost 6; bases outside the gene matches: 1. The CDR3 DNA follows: TGTGCCAGCAGCTTTGGACAGGGGGATGGCTACACCTTC. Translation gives CASSFGQGDGYTF.

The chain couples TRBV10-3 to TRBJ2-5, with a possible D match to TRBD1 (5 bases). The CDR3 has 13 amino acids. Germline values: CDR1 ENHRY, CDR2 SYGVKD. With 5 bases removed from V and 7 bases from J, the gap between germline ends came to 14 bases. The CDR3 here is CAISLDSTGTQYF. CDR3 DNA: TGTGCCATCAGTCTCGACTCTACAGGGACCCAGTACTTC.

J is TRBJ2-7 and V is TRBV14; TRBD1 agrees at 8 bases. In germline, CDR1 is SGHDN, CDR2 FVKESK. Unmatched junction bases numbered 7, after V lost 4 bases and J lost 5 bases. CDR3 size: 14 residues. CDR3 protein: CASSLQDRAHEQYF. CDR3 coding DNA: TGTGCCAGCAGCCTCCAGGACAGGGCCCACGAGCAGTACTTC. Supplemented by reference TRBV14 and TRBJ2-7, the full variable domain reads EAGVTQFPSHSVIEKGQTVTLRCDPISGHDNLYWYRRVMGKEIKFLLHFVKESKQDESGMPNNRFLAERTGGTYSTLKVQPAELEDSGVYFCASSLQDRAHEQYFGPGTRLTVT.

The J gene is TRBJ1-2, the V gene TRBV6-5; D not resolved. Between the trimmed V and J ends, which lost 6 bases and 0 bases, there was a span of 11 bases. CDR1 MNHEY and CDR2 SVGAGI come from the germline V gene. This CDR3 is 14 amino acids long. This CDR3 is CASRLMVSNYGYTF. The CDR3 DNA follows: TGTGCCAGCAGACTCATGGTTTCTAACTATGGCTACACCTTC.

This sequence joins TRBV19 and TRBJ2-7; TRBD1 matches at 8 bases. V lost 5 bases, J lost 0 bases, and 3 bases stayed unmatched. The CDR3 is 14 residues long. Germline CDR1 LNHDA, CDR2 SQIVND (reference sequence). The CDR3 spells CASSGDRRSYEQYF. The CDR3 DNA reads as TGTGCCAGTAGTGGGGACAGGCGCTCCTACGAGCAGTACTTC.

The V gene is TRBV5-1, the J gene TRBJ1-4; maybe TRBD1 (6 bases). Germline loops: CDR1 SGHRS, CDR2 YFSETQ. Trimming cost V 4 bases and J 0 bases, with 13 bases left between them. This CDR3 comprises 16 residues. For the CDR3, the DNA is TGCGCCAGCAGCCCCCAGGGGCCGTCAACTAATGAAAAACTGTTTTTT. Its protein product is CASSPQGPSTNEKLFF.

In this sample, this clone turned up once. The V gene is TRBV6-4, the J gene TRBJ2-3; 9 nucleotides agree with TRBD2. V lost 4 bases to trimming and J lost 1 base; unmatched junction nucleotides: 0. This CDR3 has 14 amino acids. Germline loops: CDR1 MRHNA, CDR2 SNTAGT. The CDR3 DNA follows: TGTGCCAGCAGTGCTAGCGGGGGCACAGATACGCAGTATTTT. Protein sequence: CASSASGGTDTQYF.

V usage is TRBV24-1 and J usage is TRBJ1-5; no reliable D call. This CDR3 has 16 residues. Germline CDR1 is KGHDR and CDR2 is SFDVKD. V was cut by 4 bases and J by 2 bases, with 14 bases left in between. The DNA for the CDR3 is TGTGCCACCAGTGAGGGAGGAAAGGATGGCAATCAGCCCCAGCATTTT. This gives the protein CATSEGGKDGNQPQHF.

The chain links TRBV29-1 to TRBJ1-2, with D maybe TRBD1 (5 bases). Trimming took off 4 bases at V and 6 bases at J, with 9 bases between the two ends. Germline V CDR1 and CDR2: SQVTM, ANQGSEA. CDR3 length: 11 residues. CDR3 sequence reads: CSVARGNGYTF. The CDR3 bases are TGCAGCGTTGCTCGGGGGAATGGCTACACCTTC.

CDR3 protein: CASTTGTGQGFEQYF. CDR3 coding DNA: TGTGCCAGCACTACGGGTACGGGACAGGGGTTCGAGCAGTACTTC. The genes are TRBV28 and TRBJ2-7, with 10 bases that match TRBD1. Germline CDR1 is MDHEN and CDR2 is SYDVKM. The CDR3 spans 15 residues. The ends lost 7 bases at V and 6 bases at J; junction bases unmatched: 12.

CDR3 in amino acids: CASSSRGGTYNEQFF. The CDR3 DNA is TGTGCCAGTAGTAGTCGGGGGGGAACCTACAATGAGCAGTTCTTC. The V gene is TRBV19, the J gene TRBJ2-1; TRBD2 matches 8 bases. Germline V gene lookup returns CDR1 LNHDA and CDR2 SQIVND (reference sequence). The CDR3 has 15 residues. The V segment lost 4 bases and the J segment 2 bases; nucleotides outside the gene matches: 4.

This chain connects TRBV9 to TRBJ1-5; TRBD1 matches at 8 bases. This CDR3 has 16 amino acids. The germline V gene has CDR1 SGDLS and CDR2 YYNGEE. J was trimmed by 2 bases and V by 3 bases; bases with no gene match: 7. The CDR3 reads CASSARTGPGNQPQHF. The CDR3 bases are TGTGCCAGCAGCGCCCGGACAGGGCCTGGCAATCAGCCCCAGCATTTT.

The DNA for the CDR3 is TGTGCCAGCAGTGAACAGGACTTCGGAAACACCATATATTTT. As protein: CASSEQDFGNTIYF. The chain links TRBV2 to TRBJ1-3; D remains ambiguous. The V gene's germline CDR1 is SNHLY and CDR2 FYNNEI. Trimming removed 2 bases at V and 4 bases at J, with 9 bases between. There are 14 residues in the CDR3.

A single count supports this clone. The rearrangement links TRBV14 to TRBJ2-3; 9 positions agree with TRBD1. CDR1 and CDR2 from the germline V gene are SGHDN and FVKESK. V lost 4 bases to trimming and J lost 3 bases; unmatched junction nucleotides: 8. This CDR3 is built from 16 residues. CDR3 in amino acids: CASSLRGTGYTDTQYF. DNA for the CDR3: TGTGCCAGCAGCCTCCGGGGGACAGGGTATACAGATACGCAGTATTTT.

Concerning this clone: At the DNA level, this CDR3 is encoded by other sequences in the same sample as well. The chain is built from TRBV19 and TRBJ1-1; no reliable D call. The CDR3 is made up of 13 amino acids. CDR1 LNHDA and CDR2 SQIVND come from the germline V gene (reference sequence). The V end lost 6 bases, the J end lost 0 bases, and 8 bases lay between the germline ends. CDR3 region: CASSAQVNTEAFF. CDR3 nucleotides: TGTGCCAGTAGCGCCCAGGTGAACACTGAAGCTTTCTTT.

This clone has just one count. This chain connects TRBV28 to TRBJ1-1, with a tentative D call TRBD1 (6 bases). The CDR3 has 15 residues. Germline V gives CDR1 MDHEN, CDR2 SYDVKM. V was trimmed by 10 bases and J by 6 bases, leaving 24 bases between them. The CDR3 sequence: CATYLPGHVKPEAFF. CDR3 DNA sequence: TGTGCCACATACTTGCCGGGACACGTTAAACCTGAAGCTTTCTTT.